One T cell receptor (beta chain) is described in this entry. The CDR3 extends over 14 amino acids. Trimming left V 4 bases short and J 4 bases short, with 14 bases between. Germline loops: CDR1 SGHRS, CDR2 YFSETQ. This record comes from a study of blood T cell repertoires in COVID-19. This table comes from immunoSEQ multiplex PCR, and its TCRdb copy is limited to in-frame clones, with some not included. The sample includes around 160,000 clones, roughly 80% of them seen just once. The material sequenced was peripheral blood. The rearrangement links TRBV5-1 to TRBJ1-2, with a tentative D call TRBD1 (5 bases). The clonotype was recovered from a middle-aged woman with active or convalescent COVID-19. The CDR3 DNA is TGCGCCAGCAGCATGACGGAGGGGACCTATGGCTACACCTTC. It yields the protein CASSMTEGTYGYTF.